Listed here are 32 T cell receptor beta chains from one sample, sequenced in a study of T cells after yellow fever vaccination. TCRdb re-called the 5' RACE reads through MiXCR, storing one row per CDR3 protein. In the table there are 600,000 to 750,000 distinct CDR3 sequences, 9% to 15% of which are singletons. Sample: PBMCs, taken on the day of the yellow fever booster vaccination. Every receptor here comes from a man aged 25 to 40 who received the YFV17D yellow fever vaccine.

This clonotype has a count of ten or more. This sequence joins TRBV19 and TRBJ2-7, with D possibly matching TRBD1 (6 bases). The CDR3 totals 13 residues. In germline, CDR1 is LNHDA, CDR2 SQIVND (reference sequence). The V gene lost 5 bases and the J gene lost 2 bases, with 10 bases spanning the gap. CDR3 sequence reads: CASSDGQTYEQYF. CDR3 DNA sequence: TGTGCCAGTAGTGACGGACAGACCTACGAGCAGTACTTC.

This clonotype was counted a few times. This chain links TRBV10-3 with TRBJ1-1, with TRBD1 as a possible D gene (6 bases). The germline CDR1 and CDR2 sequences are ENHRY and SYGVKD. Deletions cut 4 bases from V and 4 bases from J, with 13 bases between. This CDR3 spans 14 amino acids. The CDR3 loop is CAISGGGLGTEAFF. The CDR3 DNA reads as TGTGCCATCAGTGGTGGGGGCTTGGGCACTGAAGCTTTCTTT.

This clonotype was counted only a few times. The V gene is TRBV24-1, the J gene TRBJ2-1, with 7 bases lining up with TRBD2. V was clipped by 3 bases and J by 2 bases; unmatched bases: 6. CDR1 and CDR2 (germline): KGHDR, SFDVKD. The CDR3 totals 16 residues. Here the CDR3 DNA reads TGTGCCACCAGTGATCCCGGGACTACCCCCTACAATGAGCAGTTCTTC. It yields the protein CATSDPGTTPYNEQFF.

In this sample, this clonotype turned up many times. The chain employs TRBV6-5 and TRBJ2-2, with D perhaps TRBD1 or TRBD2 (7 bases each). With 4 bases removed from V and 6 bases from J, the gap between germline ends came to 12 bases. Germline V lookup: CDR1 MNHEY, CDR2 SVGAGI. The CDR3 length is 14 residues. This CDR3 is CASSLAGGAGELFF. DNA of the CDR3: TGTGCCAGCAGTTTGGCAGGGGGGGCCGGGGAGCTGTTTTTT.

The rearrangement joins TRBV24-1 to TRBJ1-1; no definite D call. Germline CDR1 and CDR2: KGHDR and SFDVKD. The germline V and J ends were trimmed by 0 bases and 4 bases, with 5 bases remaining between them. The CDR3 is 13 residues long. The CDR3 DNA reads TGTGCCACCAGTGATTTGGGGAGCACTGAAGCTTTCTTT. It yields the protein CATSDLGSTEAFF.

As concerns this clonotype: The junction and the germline gene differ at one end; a read error may be behind it. This sequence joins TRBV5-1 and TRBJ2-5; D is perhaps TRBD1 or TRBD2 (5 bases each). The CDR3 sequence is 11 residues long. Germline assignment: CDR1 SGHRS and CDR2 YFSETQ. The CDR3 loop is CASSPGTTFHF. In DNA, the CDR3 is TGCGCCAGCAGCCCCGGGACCACCTTTCACTTC.

This chain joins TRBV20-1 and TRBJ2-7, with D perhaps matching TRBD2 (6 bases). Germline V gene sequence: CDR1 DFQATT, CDR2 SNEGSKA (reference sequence). The CDR3 covers 14 residues. V was clipped by 3 bases and J by 2 bases, with 14 bases between them. CDR3 sequence reads: CSASGAGRPYEQYF. The DNA for the CDR3 is TGCAGTGCTAGCGGGGCGGGACGCCCCTACGAGCAGTACTTC.

This clonotype has just a few counts. The genes are TRBV11-2 and TRBJ2-7, with D perhaps matching TRBD2 (5 bases). CDR1 and CDR2 (germline): SGHAT, FQNNGV. This CDR3 is built from 16 residues. The V and J ends lost 0 bases and 6 bases respectively, with 18 bases between them. The CDR3 bases are TGTGCCAGCAGCTTAGATCGGAGGACTCTCTTCGGCGAGCAGTACTTC. This gives the protein CASSLDRRTLFGEQYF. The whole variable domain, remainder taken from reference TRBV11-2 and TRBJ2-7, is EAGVAQSPRYKIIEKRQSVAFWCNPISGHATLYWYQQILGQGPKLLIQFQNNGVVDDSQLPKDRFSAERLKGVDSTLKIQPAKLEDSAVYLCASSLDRRTLFGEQYFGPGTRLTVT.

This clonotype was detected a few times. The chain carries TRBV6-2 or TRBV6-3 and TRBJ1-6; 8 bases agree with TRBD1. There are 14 residues in the CDR3. V lost 7 bases, J lost 10 bases, and 9 bases stayed unmatched. CDR1 is MNHEY and CDR2 is SVGEGT in the germline V gene. CDR3 in amino acids: CASTWTGLGSPLHF. Here the CDR3 DNA reads TGTGCCAGCACCTGGACAGGGTTGGGCTCACCCCTCCACTTT.

V is TRBV12-5 and J is TRBJ2-7; D gene unclear. Germline CDR1 LGHNT, CDR2 FRNRAP. V lost 3 bases and J lost 7, with 10 bases in between. There are 12 residues in the CDR3. The CDR3 DNA sequence: TGTGCTAGTGGTTTCCAAGGGCAAGAGCAGTACTTC. Translated, it gives CASGFQGQEQYF.

The chain couples TRBV5-6 to TRBJ2-7; D remains ambiguous. Trimming left V 4 bases short and J 2 bases short, with 7 bases between. There are 12 residues in the CDR3. CDR1 and CDR2 from the germline V gene are SGHDT and YYEEEE. The CDR3 nucleotides read TGTGCCAGCAGCGCCCAAACCTACGAGCAGTACTTC. Encoded protein: CASSAQTYEQYF.

This chain uses TRBV6-1 with TRBJ2-1; weak D call: TRBD2 (6 bases). The V gene's germline CDR1 is MNHNS and CDR2 SASEGT. This CDR3 is 13 amino acids long. V was clipped by 5 bases and J by 9 bases, with 14 bases between them. CDR3 sequence: CASSLPGVAEQFF. As DNA, the CDR3 is TGTGCCAGCAGTCTCCCGGGAGTCGCTGAGCAGTTCTTC.

This chain links TRBV6-5 with TRBJ2-1; D is unclear. This CDR3 comprises 15 residues. The V end lost 2 bases, the J end lost 7 bases, and 15 bases lay between the germline ends. The V gene's germline CDR1 is MNHEY and CDR2 SVGAGI. The CDR3 sequence: CASSYRLASKNEQFF. Written as DNA, the CDR3 is TGTGCCAGCAGTTACCGACTGGCCTCGAAGAATGAGCAGTTCTTC.

The V call is TRBV7-2, the J call TRBJ1-1; no clear D gene. Germline V lookup: CDR1 SGHTA, CDR2 FQGNSA. The V end lost 0 bases, the J end lost 0 bases, and 14 bases lay between the germline ends. The CDR3 is 17 amino acids. The CDR3 coding sequence is TGTGCCAGCAGCTTAGCGGGTCGGGCGGCCATGAACACTGAAGCTTTCTTT. Protein product: CASSLAGRAAMNTEAFF.

This chain uses TRBV27 with TRBJ2-7; 8 nucleotides match TRBD1. After removal of 6 bases from V and 0 bases from J, the junction contained 7 bases not matched to a gene. CDR1 and CDR2 from the germline V gene are MNHEY and SMNVEV (reference sequence). The CDR3 has 15 residues. The DNA of the CDR3 is TGTGCCAGCAGCCTCACAGGGGGACCCTCCTACGAGCAGTACTTC. It codes for CASSLTGGPSYEQYF.

The chain has TRBV11-2 and TRBJ2-3; 9 bases match TRBD1. This CDR3 comprises 16 residues. Germline CDR1 is SGHAT and CDR2 is FQNNGV. The junction had 10 bases not matched to a gene; V was cut back by 6 bases and J by 3 bases. CDR3 residues: CASSTGQGTWTDTQYF. In DNA form, the CDR3 reads TGTGCCAGCAGTACCGGACAGGGGACCTGGACAGATACGCAGTATTTT.

The gene calls are TRBV6-2 or TRBV6-3 and TRBJ2-5; D is uncertain. The germline V gene encodes CDR1 MNHEY and CDR2 SVGEGT. Trimming removed 5 bases at V and 4 bases at J, with 26 bases between. The CDR3 covers 18 residues. CDR3 residues: CASSPLPPRHQLSETQYF. DNA for the CDR3: TGTGCCAGCAGTCCGCTTCCCCCTCGCCACCAGCTCTCAGAGACCCAGTACTTC.

The rearrangement uses TRBV20-1 and TRBJ2-1; D gene unclear. With 0 bases removed from V and 4 bases from J, the gap between germline ends came to 13 bases. The CDR3 extends over 15 amino acids. Germline V gene lookup returns CDR1 DFQATT and CDR2 SNEGSKA (reference sequence). DNA for the CDR3: TGCAGTGCTAGAGATATCAAGATCTCTTACAATGAGCAGTTCTTC. Translating gives CSARDIKISYNEQFF.

This clonotype occurred a few times. V is TRBV6-1 and J is TRBJ1-5, with D possibly matching TRBD1 (6 bases). The CDR3 is made up of 15 amino acids. Trimming shortened V by 7 bases and J by 2 bases, and 15 bases separated the two germline ends. CDR1 is MNHNS and CDR2 is SASEGT in the germline V gene. CDR3 protein: CASIPTGFGNQPQHF. Here the CDR3 DNA reads TGTGCCAGCATACCAACAGGGTTCGGCAATCAGCCCCAGCATTTT.

This clonotype was seen only a few times. An end of the junction does not agree with germline; a read error may underlie this. This rearrangement joins TRBV20-1 to TRBJ1-2; D remains unclear. Per the germline V gene, CDR1 is DFQATT and CDR2 is SNEGSKA (reference sequence). This CDR3 has 13 amino acids. The CDR3 spells CSARESGSYGHTF. CDR3 coding DNA: TGCAGTGCTAGAGAATCGGGGAGCTATGGCCACACCTTC.

This clonotype was counted between two and nine times. The rearrangement joins TRBV21-1 to TRBJ2-1; TRBD2 is the table's D call, not checked against the DNA. TRBV21-1 is a listed pseudogene. The CDR3 length is 15 residues. CDR3: CARGGGPSPYNEQFF. As DNA, the CDR3 is TGTGCCAGGGGGGGAGGTCCCAGTCCCTACAATGAGCAGTTCTTC.

This clonotype was seen ten or more times. The rearrangement uses TRBV5-1 and TRBJ2-1; tentative D call: TRBD2 (5 bases). Germline V lookup: CDR1 SGHRS, CDR2 YFSETQ. CDR3 size: 15 residues. Trimming left V 4 bases short and J 0 bases short, with 11 bases between. The chain's CDR3 is CASSATSSSYNEQFF. Here the CDR3 DNA reads TGCGCCAGCAGCGCTACTAGTTCCTCCTACAATGAGCAGTTCTTC.

The chain uses TRBV18 and TRBJ2-5; D perhaps matches TRBD1 (6 bases). The V and J ends lost 8 bases and 2 bases respectively, with 21 bases between them. The CDR3 totals 16 residues. Germline CDR1 is KGHSH and CDR2 is LQKENI. CDR3 protein: CASTSPTRTAQETQYF. CDR3 in DNA: TGTGCCAGCACGTCACCTACCAGGACAGCACAAGAGACCCAGTACTTC.

The chain carries TRBV7-9 and TRBJ2-7; 7 bases align to TRBD2. Per the germline V gene, CDR1 is SEHNR and CDR2 is FQNEAQ (reference sequence). Trimming removed 4 bases from V and 3 bases from J; junction bases left unmatched: 12. The CDR3 covers 16 residues. The CDR3 coding sequence is TGTGCCAGCAGCTCAATTTTGGGGACTACCGTCTACGAGCAGTACTTC. Amino acid sequence: CASSSILGTTVYEQYF.

The table lists this clonotype with a few counts. The rearrangement joins TRBV4-3 to TRBJ2-7; D call uncertain. The germline V gene encodes CDR1 LGHNA and CDR2 YSLEER. Deletions cut 0 bases from V and 0 bases from J, with 6 bases between. The CDR3 is 14 amino acids. The CDR3 nucleotides are TGCGCCAGCAGCCAAGAAAGGAGCTCCTACGAGCAGTACTTC. Amino acid sequence: CASSQERSSYEQYF.

The chain recombines TRBV7-2 with TRBJ2-1; TRBD2 matches at 7 bases. The CDR3 loop spans 12 amino acids. V lost 1 base to trimming and J lost 12 bases; unmatched junction nucleotides: 3. Per the germline V gene, CDR1 is SGHTA and CDR2 is FQGNSA. In nucleotides, the CDR3 is TGTGCCAGCAGCTTAGGGGAGGGTCGGCAGTTCTTC. Residues: CASSLGEGRQFF.

The chain couples TRBV6-5 to TRBJ1-6, with D unresolved. The CDR3 loop spans 16 amino acids. Trimming cost V 0 bases and J 6 bases, with 12 bases left between them. CDR1 MNHEY and CDR2 SVGAGI come from the germline V gene. CDR3 DNA sequence: TGTGCCAGCAGTTACTCACGGGGTGCGGGTAATTCACCCCTCCACTTT. Protein product: CASSYSRGAGNSPLHF.

This clonotype was counted ten times or more. The chain is built from TRBV5-1 and TRBJ2-3; D unclear. V was cut by 4 bases and J by 2 bases, with 14 bases left in between. This CDR3 is 15 amino acids long. Germline V gene data show CDR1 as SGHRS and CDR2 as YFSETQ. CDR3 in amino acids: CASSPGTASTDTQYF. The DNA for the CDR3 is TGCGCCAGCAGCCCCGGCACGGCTTCCACAGATACGCAGTATTTT. Full variable domain (outside the CDR3, taken from reference TRBV5-1 and TRBJ2-3): KAGVTQTPRYLIKTRGQQVTLSCSPISGHRSVSWYQQTPGQGLQFLFEYFSETQRNKGNFPGRFSGRQFSNSRSEMNVSTLELGDSALYLCASSPGTASTDTQYFGPGTRLTVL.

The chain recombines TRBV20-1 with TRBJ2-3; D unresolved. Germline CDR1 reads DFQATT; CDR2 reads SNEGSKA (reference sequence). Trimming shortened V by 6 bases and J by 1 base, and 11 bases separated the two germline ends. The CDR3 is 13 amino acids. The CDR3 nucleotides read TGCAGTGCCGTACGTGGGGGCACAGATACGCAGTATTTT. Translation: CSAVRGGTDTQYF.

The gene calls are TRBV19 and TRBJ2-7, with D possibly matching TRBD2 (5 bases). V gave up 5 bases and J gave up 0 bases, with 17 bases separating them. The CDR3 extends over 16 amino acids. Germline assignment: CDR1 LNHDA and CDR2 SQIVND (reference sequence). The CDR3 DNA is TGTGCCAGTAGTCTTCGACCAGCGGCGAGCTCCTACGAGCAGTACTTC. This encodes CASSLRPAASSYEQYF.

V usage is TRBV20-1 and J usage is TRBJ2-4, with D possibly being TRBD1 or TRBD2 (5 bases each). V was cut by 6 bases and J by 1 base, with 22 bases left in between. CDR3 length equals 17 residues. Germline assignment: CDR1 DFQATT and CDR2 SNEGSKA (reference sequence). The CDR3 protein is CSAPSVGVDWAKNIQYF. CDR3 in DNA: TGCAGTGCCCCTTCCGTGGGGGTAGATTGGGCCAAAAACATTCAGTACTTC.

The CDR3 region has the DNA TGTGCCAGCTCACCGCCTAGGGCGGGGGCATCTGAGCAGTACTTC. Translated: CASSPPRAGASEQYF. This chain connects TRBV18 to TRBJ2-7; D may be TRBD2 (7 bases). Germline lookup yields CDR1 KGHSH and CDR2 LQKENI. The CDR3 runs 15 residues. V was pared by 3 bases and J by 7 bases, with 19 bases between.